These T cell receptor beta chains were read from a single sample in a study of shared clonotypes between healthy human individuals. Repertoires were generated with immunoSEQ multiplex PCR, while TCRdb's copy carries only in-frame clones and drops some. The data hold 740,000 or so clones, with approximately 73% observed a single time. Sequencing was done on a sample of memory CD4+ T cells sorted from blood. These receptors were taken from a woman younger than 45 in good health. The CDR3 runs from the conserved cysteine through the conserved F or W. D genes are given only for firm matches. For some rows the clone size is stated as once, few or many, or as a class when expanded; others skip it.

>TRBV4-2|.|.|TRBJ2-7
CASSQAGPEGTASYEQYF
TGTGCCAGCAGCCAAGCCGGACCCGAGGGAACAGCTTCCTACGAGCAGTACTTC
>TRBV5-4|.|many|TRBJ2-5
CASSLGHFQETQYF
TGTGCCAGCAGCTTGGGTCACTTCCAAGAGACCCAGTACTTC
>TRBV11-2|.|once|TRBJ2-2
CASSVQVTGELFF
TGTGCCAGCAGCGTACAGGTGACCGGGGAGCTGTTTTTT
>TRBV2|TRBD2|.|TRBJ2-1
CASSEAHGGLAGVRDEQFF
TGTGCCAGCAGTGAAGCCCACGGCGGCTTAGCGGGAGTACGGGATGAGCAGTTCTTC
>TRBV14|TRBD1|.|TRBJ1-2
CASSRDSKNYGYTF
TGTGCCAGCAGCCGGGACAGTAAAAACTATGGCTACACCTTC
>TRBV7-2|TRBD2|.|TRBJ2-3
CASSLGAVAGGTDTQYF
TGTGCCAGCAGCTTAGGGGCGGTGGCGGGAGGCACAGATACGCAGTATTTT
>TRBV7-2|.|few|TRBJ1-5
CASSLDGYNQPQHF
TGTGCCAGCAGCTTAGACGGGTACAATCAGCCCCAGCATTTT
>TRBV7-2|TRBD1|.|TRBJ1-3
CASSLRIPGQGLGNTIYF
TGTGCCAGCAGCTTAAGGATCCCGGGACAGGGTCTCGGAAACACCATATATTTT
>TRBV28|TRBD1|.|TRBJ2-7
CASSQPVTQGNDEQYF
TGTGCCAGCAGTCAGCCCGTCACACAGGGGAACGACGAGCAGTACTTC
>TRBV11-2|.|.|TRBJ2-5
CASSSTSGFWEGETQYF
TGTGCCAGCAGCTCTACAAGCGGGTTCTGGGAAGGAGAGACCCAGTACTTC
>TRBV19|TRBD1|.|TRBJ2-5
CASSAGTAFQETQYF
TGTGCCAGTAGCGCCGGGACAGCCTTCCAAGAGACCCAGTACTTC
>TRBV11-2|.|.|TRBJ1-4
CASARLQEKLFF
TGTGCCAGCGCCCGGTTACAGGAAAAACTGTTTTTT
>TRBV21-1|.|.|TRBJ1-2
CASSTKGGQGRPYGYTF
TGTGCCAGCAGCACAAAAGGGGGACAGGGAAGGCCTTATGGCTACACCTTC
>TRBV10-1|TRBD2|.|TRBJ2-7
CASSEPHVGSGVKTYEQYF
TGCGCCAGCAGTGAGCCGCACGTTGGCAGCGGGGTAAAAACCTACGAGCAGTACTTC
>TRBV14|.|.|TRBJ2-5
CASSQLFGTQETQYF
TGTGCCAGCAGCCAGTTATTTGGGACCCAAGAGACCCAGTACTTC
>TRBV9|TRBD1|once|TRBJ2-1
CASSAGVGSGGRFGEFF
TGTGCCAGCAGCGCAGGCGTAGGGTCAGGGGGCCGTTTCGGGGAGTTCTTC
>TRBV6-4|.|.|TRBJ1-1
CASSGQHGTEAFF
TGTGCCAGCAGTGGACAGCATGGGACTGAAGCTTTCTTT
>TRBV7-3|.|.|TRBJ1-3
CASSSREGNTIYF
TGTGCCAGCAGCTCCCGGGAGGGAAACACCATATATTTT
>TRBV27|.|many|TRBJ2-3
CASKDTLRLASTDTQYF
TGTGCCAGCAAGGATACCCTGAGGCTAGCGAGCACAGATACGCAGTATTTT
>TRBV18|.|.|TRBJ1-2
CASSPERGRANYGYTF
TGTGCCAGCTCACCGGAGAGGGGAAGGGCTAACTATGGCTACACCTTC
>TRBV29-1|.|.|TRBJ1-1
CSVLLQGTMNTEAFF
TGCAGCGTCCTATTACAGGGAACCATGAACACTGAAGCTTTCTTT
>TRBV25-1|.|.|TRBJ1-5
CASSEPGAPWPQHF
TGTGCCAGCAGTGAACCAGGGGCTCCGTGGCCCCAGCATTTT
>TRBV4-2|TRBD2|.|TRBJ2-2
CASSLSGTNTGELFF
TGTGCCAGCAGCCTTAGCGGGACGAACACCGGGGAGCTGTTTTTT
>TRBV28|.|.|TRBJ1-5
CASSPLILYQPQHF
TGTGCCAGCAGTCCCCTTATCCTTTATCAGCCCCAGCATTTT
>TRBV6-1|TRBD1|.|TRBJ2-2
CASSLGTANTGELFF
TGTGCCAGCAGCCTTGGGACAGCGAACACCGGGGAGCTGTTTTTT
>TRBV5-1|TRBD1|.|TRBJ2-7
CASSSSGTGDHEQYF
TGCGCCAGCAGCTCCTCCGGGACAGGGGACCACGAGCAGTACTTC
>TRBV10-3|.|.|TRBJ1-4
CAIGAGRNEKLFF
TGTGCCATCGGGGCCGGGAGGAATGAAAAACTGTTTTTT
>TRBV7-2|TRBD2|few|TRBJ2-3
CASSLLAGGPTDTQYF
TGTGCCAGCAGCTTATTAGCGGGAGGGCCCACAGATACGCAGTATTTT
>TRBV5-4|.|few|TRBJ2-3
CASSLGGVLTDTQYF
TGTGCCAGCAGCTTGGGAGGGGTGCTCACAGATACGCAGTATTTT
>TRBV10-3|.|once|TRBJ2-1
CAISESSGGQGLYNEQFF
TGTGCCATCAGTGAGTCGAGCGGAGGACAGGGACTATACAATGAGCAGTTCTTC
>TRBV5-1|.|.|TRBJ2-3
CASSQGMGPTDTQYF
TGCGCCAGCAGCCAGGGGATGGGGCCGACAGATACGCAGTATTTT
>TRBV30|.|.|TRBJ2-5
CAWSGQETQYF
TGTGCCTGGTCGGGCCAAGAGACCCAGTACTTC
>TRBV6-4|TRBD1|.|TRBJ2-6
CASSWTGSGANVLTF
TGTGCCAGCAGTTGGACAGGCTCTGGGGCCAACGTCCTGACTTTC
>TRBV28|TRBD2|.|TRBJ2-7
CASSLIGSELARYYEQYF
TGTGCCAGCAGTTTAATTGGGTCCGAACTAGCGCGTTACTACGAGCAGTACTTC
>TRBV18|.|.|TRBJ1-5
CASSPGGFGNQPQHF
TGTGCCAGCTCACCGGGGGGTTTTGGCAATCAGCCCCAGCATTTT
>TRBV5-1|TRBD2|few|TRBJ2-1
CASSFGTSGSGGSYNEQFF
TGCGCCAGCAGCTTCGGGACTAGCGGGAGTGGTGGGTCCTACAATGAGCAGTTCTTC
>TRBV2|TRBD1|.|TRBJ2-5
CASSPGGQGLKETQYF
TGTGCCAGCAGTCCGGGGGGACAGGGACTAAAAGAGACCCAGTACTTC
>TRBV7-9|.|.|TRBJ2-7
CASSSDRRSVHEQYF
TGTGCCAGCAGCTCTGACAGAAGGAGTGTCCACGAGCAGTACTTC